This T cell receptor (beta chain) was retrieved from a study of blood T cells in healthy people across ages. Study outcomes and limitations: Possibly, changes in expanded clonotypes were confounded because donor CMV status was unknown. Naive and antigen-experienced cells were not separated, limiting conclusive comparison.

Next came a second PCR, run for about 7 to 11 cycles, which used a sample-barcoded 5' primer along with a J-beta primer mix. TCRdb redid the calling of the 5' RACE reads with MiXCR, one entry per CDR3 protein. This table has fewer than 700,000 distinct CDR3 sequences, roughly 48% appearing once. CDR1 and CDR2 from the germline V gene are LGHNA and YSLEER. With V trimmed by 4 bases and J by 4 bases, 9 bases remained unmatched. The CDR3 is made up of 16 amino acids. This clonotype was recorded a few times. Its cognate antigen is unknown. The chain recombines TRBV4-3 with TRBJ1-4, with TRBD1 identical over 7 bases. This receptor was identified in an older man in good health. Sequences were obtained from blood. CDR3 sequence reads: CASSLNTGAFNEKLFF. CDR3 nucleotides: TGCGCCAGCAGCCTCAACACAGGGGCCTTTAATGAAAAACTGTTTTTT.